One and the same sample provided the 16 T cell receptor beta chains below, sequenced in a study of Tregs in tolerant kidney transplant recipients. Mixed chimerism was transient after nonmyeloablative marrow transplants from related graft donors. Sequenced by immunoSEQ multiplex PCR; TCRdb stores in-frame clones only, minus some. The sample carries 75,000 to 100,000 clones, roughly 93% recorded once. The material was CD4+ T cells from blood (PBMCs), obtained 12 months after the transplant. The receptors originated from a human patient who received a combined kidney and bone marrow transplant. Some T cells may arise from the graft donor.

The chain joins TRBV6-1 to TRBJ1-6; D is ambiguous. From germline, CDR1 is MNHNS and CDR2 SASEGT. V lost 5 bases and J 14 bases, leaving 10 bases between the germline ends. The CDR3 totals 11 residues. The CDR3: CASSRSQTLHF. The DNA for the CDR3 is TGTGCCAGCAGTAGGAGCCAAACCCTCCACTTT.

This chain connects TRBV4-1 to TRBJ2-1; 7 bases match TRBD1. The V gene end was trimmed by 5 bases and the J gene end by 0 bases; junction bases not matched to a gene: 10. The CDR3 sequence is 17 residues long. CDR1 and CDR2 from the germline V gene are MGHRA and YSYEKL. CDR3 bases: TGCGCCAGCAGCGCATTCCGGGACAGACCCTCCTACAATGAGCAGTTCTTC. Protein product: CASSAFRDRPSYNEQFF.

The chain uses TRBV4-3 and TRBJ2-1, with 14 bases identical to TRBD2. The CDR3 spans 17 residues. Germline CDR1 and CDR2: LGHNA and YSLEER. With V trimmed by 6 bases and J by 6 bases, 10 bases remained unmatched. Here the CDR3 DNA reads TGCGCCAGCAGTTCCACCGGGACTAGCGGGAGTTTCAATGAGCAGTTCTTC. Translated, it gives CASSSTGTSGSFNEQFF.

The chain joins TRBV6-4 to TRBJ2-1; TRBD1 matches 7 bases. The V and J ends lost 5 bases and 0 bases, in that order; junction bases with no gene match: 4. The germline CDR1 and CDR2 sequences are MRHNA and SNTAGT. This CDR3 comprises 15 residues. This CDR3 reads CASSKQGLSYNEQFF. CDR3 nucleotide sequence: TGTGCCAGCAGTAAACAGGGGCTCTCCTACAATGAGCAGTTCTTC.

The V gene is TRBV7-9, the J gene TRBJ1-1, with 7 bases fitting TRBD1. The germline V gene encodes CDR1 SEHNR and CDR2 FQNEAQ (reference sequence). J lost 4 bases, V lost 4 bases, and 3 bases had no gene match. This CDR3 contains 13 residues. In DNA, the CDR3 is TGTGCCAGCAGCTCGACAGGGTCCACTGAAGCTTTCTTT. Its translation: CASSSTGSTEAFF.

The chain is built from TRBV19 and TRBJ2-4, with 7 bases fitting TRBD1. V shed 9 bases and J 3 bases; nucleotides not matched to a gene: 8. Germline CDR1 LNHDA, CDR2 SQIVND (reference sequence). This CDR3 is built from 14 residues. This CDR3 is CASNRGWDKNIQYF. CDR3 bases: TGTGCCAGCAACAGGGGTTGGGACAAAAACATTCAGTACTTC. The full variable domain, with the rest looked up from reference TRBV19 and TRBJ2-4, is DGGITQSPKYLFRKEGQNVTLSCEQNLNHDAMYWYRQDPGQGLRLIYYSQIVNDFQKGDIAEGYSVSREKKESFPLTVTSAQKNPTAFYLCASNRGWDKNIQYFGAGTRLSVL.

The chain has TRBV4-2 and TRBJ1-2, with a tentative D call TRBD1 (6 bases). CDR3 size: 16 residues. The germline V gene encodes CDR1 LGHNA and CDR2 YNFKEQ. V lost 2 bases to trimming and J lost 6 bases, with 19 bases between them. DNA of the CDR3: TGTGCCAGCAGCCAATCTACCCTCAGGGGAGAGGATGGCTACACCTTC. This sequence encodes CASSQSTLRGEDGYTF.

The chain combines TRBV30 with TRBJ2-3, with 10 bases aligning to TRBD2. Germline-derived CDR1 and CDR2 are GTSNPN and SVGIG (reference sequence). The V gene end was trimmed by 5 bases and the J gene end by 1 base; junction bases not matched to a gene: 3. There are 14 residues in the CDR3. CDR3 sequence: CAWERGGGTDTQYF. The CDR3 region has the DNA TGTGCCTGGGAGCGGGGGGGCGGCACAGATACGCAGTATTTT.

This sequence joins TRBV11-2 and TRBJ1-2; 8 bases fit TRBD1. The CDR3 totals 16 residues. In germline, CDR1 is SGHAT, CDR2 FQNNGV. Trimming cost V 7 bases and J 2 bases; bases outside gene matches: 12. DNA of the CDR3: TGTGCCAGCACCTCATTGGCAGGGGGCGAGAACTATGGCTACACCTTC. Translated: CASTSLAGGENYGYTF.

The chain has TRBV4-3 and TRBJ2-1; D is possibly TRBD2 (5 bases). This CDR3 spans 17 amino acids. The V end lost 0 bases, the J end lost 5 bases, and 17 bases lay between the germline ends. The germline CDR1 and CDR2 sequences are LGHNA and YSLEER. The CDR3, as DNA: TGCGCCAGCAGCCAAGATTTCACCGGACTGGCCCACAATGAGCAGTTCTTC. It yields the protein CASSQDFTGLAHNEQFF.

The genes are TRBV7-3 and TRBJ2-1; D unresolved. Deletions cut 1 base from V and 7 bases from J, with 8 bases between. Germline V lookup: CDR1 SGHTA, CDR2 FQGTGA. The length of the CDR3 is 13 residues. CDR3: CASSLKSFNEQFF. In DNA, the CDR3 is TGTGCCAGCAGCTTAAAATCCTTTAATGAGCAGTTCTTC.

The V and J genes are TRBV27 and TRBJ1-1; TRBD1 matches 9 bases. The V segment lost 6 bases and the J segment 5 bases; nucleotides outside the gene matches: 7. The CDR3 sequence is 14 residues long. Germline-derived CDR1 and CDR2 are MNHEY and SMNVEV (reference sequence). The CDR3 sequence is CASSPYGQGTEAFF. The CDR3 bases are TGTGCCAGCAGCCCGTATGGACAGGGGACTGAAGCTTTCTTT.

The chain joins TRBV5-1 to TRBJ1-1; D remains unclear. The CDR3 has 14 amino acids. Between the trimmed V and J ends, which lost 2 bases and 7 bases, there was a span of 15 bases. Germline CDR1 reads SGHRS; CDR2 reads YFSETQ. The chain's CDR3 is CASSFLVGGREAFF. CDR3 DNA sequence: TGCGCCAGCAGCTTCTTAGTCGGCGGTCGTGAAGCTTTCTTT.

The rearrangement joins TRBV20-1 to TRBJ1-1, with unresolved D. The CDR3 runs 11 residues. Trimming took off 5 bases at V and 7 bases at J, with 11 bases between the two ends. Germline V CDR1 and CDR2: DFQATT, SNEGSKA (reference sequence). CDR3 in DNA: TGCAGTGCTGTAAAAGCGGGTGAAGCTTTCTTT. Its protein is CSAVKAGEAFF.

This rearrangement joins TRBV9 to TRBJ1-4; maybe TRBD1 (5 bases). Germline CDR1 is SGDLS and CDR2 is YYNGEE. The CDR3 length is 17 residues. V lost 0 bases, J lost 8 bases, and 20 bases lay in between. The CDR3 spells CASSVGVAGGGREKLFF. As DNA, the CDR3 is TGTGCCAGCAGCGTAGGCGTTGCGGGGGGTGGAAGAGAAAAACTGTTTTTT.

The chain employs TRBV10-3 and TRBJ1-1; 10 bases fit TRBD1. The junction had 0 bases not matched to a gene; V was cut back by 4 bases and J by 1 base. Germline assignment: CDR1 ENHRY and CDR2 SYGVKD. The CDR3 sequence is 14 residues long. CDR3 amino acids: CAISGDRGNTEAFF. CDR3 DNA: TGTGCCATCAGTGGGGACAGGGGGAACACTGAAGCTTTCTTT.